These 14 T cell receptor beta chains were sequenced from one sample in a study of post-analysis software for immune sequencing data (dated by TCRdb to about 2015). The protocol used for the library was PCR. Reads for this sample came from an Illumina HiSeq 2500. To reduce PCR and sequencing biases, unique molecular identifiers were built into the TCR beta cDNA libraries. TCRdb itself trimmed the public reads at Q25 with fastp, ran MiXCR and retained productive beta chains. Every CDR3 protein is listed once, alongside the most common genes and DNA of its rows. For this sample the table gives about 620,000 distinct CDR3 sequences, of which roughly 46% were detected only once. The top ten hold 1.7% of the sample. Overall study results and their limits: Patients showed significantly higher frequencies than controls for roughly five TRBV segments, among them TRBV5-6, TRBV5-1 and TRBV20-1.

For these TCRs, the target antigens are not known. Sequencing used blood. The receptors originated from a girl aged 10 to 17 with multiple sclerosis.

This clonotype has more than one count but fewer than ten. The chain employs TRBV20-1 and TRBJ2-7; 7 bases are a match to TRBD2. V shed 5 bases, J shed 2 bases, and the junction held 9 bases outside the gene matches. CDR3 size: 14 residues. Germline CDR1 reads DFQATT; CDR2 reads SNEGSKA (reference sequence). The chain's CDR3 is CSALSHTSAYEQYF. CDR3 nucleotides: TGCAGTGCTCTATCCCATACTAGCGCCTACGAGCAGTACTTC.

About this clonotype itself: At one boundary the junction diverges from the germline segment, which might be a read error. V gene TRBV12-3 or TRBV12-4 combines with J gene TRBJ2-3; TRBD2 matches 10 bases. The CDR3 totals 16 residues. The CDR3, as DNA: TGTGCCAGCAGATTAGCGGGGGGCAAGAGCACAGATACGCAGTATTTT. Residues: CASRLAGGKSTDTQYF.

The CDR3 loop reads CASSQGLYSYGYTF. CDR3 sequence (DNA): TGCGCCAGCAGCCAGGGACTGTACAGCTATGGCTACACCTTC. V and J are TRBV4-1 and TRBJ1-2; perhaps TRBD1 as D (5 bases). Trimming pared 3 bases from V and 4 bases from J, leaving 12 bases between. The CDR3 spans 14 residues. The germline V gene encodes CDR1 MGHRA and CDR2 YSYEKL.

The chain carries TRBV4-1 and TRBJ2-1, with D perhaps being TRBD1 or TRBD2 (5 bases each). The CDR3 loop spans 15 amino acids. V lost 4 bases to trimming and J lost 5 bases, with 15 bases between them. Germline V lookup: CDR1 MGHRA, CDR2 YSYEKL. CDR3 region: CASSRQYGADNEQFF. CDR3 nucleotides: TGCGCCAGCAGCCGACAGTACGGGGCTGACAATGAGCAGTTCTTC.

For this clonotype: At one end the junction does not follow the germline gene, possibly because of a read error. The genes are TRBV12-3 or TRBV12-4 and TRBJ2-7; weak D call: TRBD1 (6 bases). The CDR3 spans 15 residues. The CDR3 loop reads CASSLGQRTDYGQYF. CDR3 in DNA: TGTGCCAGCAGCTTAGGCCAGCGGACAGACTACGGGCAGTACTTC.

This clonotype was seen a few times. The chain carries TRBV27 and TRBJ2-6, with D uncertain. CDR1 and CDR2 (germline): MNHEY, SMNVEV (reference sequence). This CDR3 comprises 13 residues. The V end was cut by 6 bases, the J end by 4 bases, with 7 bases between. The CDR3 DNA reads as TGTGCCAGCAGCAAGTTCGGGGCCAACGTCCTGACTTTC. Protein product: CASSKFGANVLTF. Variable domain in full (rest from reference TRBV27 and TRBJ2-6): EAQVTQNPRYLITVTGKKLTVTCSQNMNHEYMSWYRQDPGLGLRQIYYSMNVEVTDKGDVPEGYKVSRKEKRNFPLILESPSPNQTSLYFCASSKFGANVLTFGAGSRLTVL.

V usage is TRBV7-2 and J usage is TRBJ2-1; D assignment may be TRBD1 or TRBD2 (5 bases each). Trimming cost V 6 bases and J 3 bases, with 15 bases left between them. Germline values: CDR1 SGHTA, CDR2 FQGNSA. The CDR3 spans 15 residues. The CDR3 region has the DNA TGTGCCAGCAGTCCCCAGGTGGGGGTCTACAATGAGCAGTTCTTC. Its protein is CASSPQVGVYNEQFF. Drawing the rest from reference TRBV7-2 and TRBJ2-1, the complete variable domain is GAGVSQSPSNKVTEKGKDVELRCDPISGHTALYWYRQSLGQGLEFLIYFQGNSAPDKSGLPSDRFSAERTGGSVSTLTIQRTQQEDSAVYLCASSPQVGVYNEQFFGPGTRLTVL.

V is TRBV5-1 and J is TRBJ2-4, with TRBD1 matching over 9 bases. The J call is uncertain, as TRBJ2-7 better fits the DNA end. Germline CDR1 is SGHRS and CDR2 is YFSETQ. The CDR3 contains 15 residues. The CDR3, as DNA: TGCGCCAGCAGCTTGGCACAGGGGGCCACCTACGAGCAGTACTTC. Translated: CASSLAQGATYEQYF.

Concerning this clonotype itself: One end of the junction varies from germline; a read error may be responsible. The CDR3 protein is CATSYLDEQFF. CDR3 coding DNA: TGTGCCACCAGTTATTTGGATGAGCAGTTCTTC. The chain has TRBV24-1 and TRBJ2-1; D gene ambiguous. The CDR3 sequence is 11 residues long. Germline values: CDR1 KGHDR, CDR2 SFDVKD.

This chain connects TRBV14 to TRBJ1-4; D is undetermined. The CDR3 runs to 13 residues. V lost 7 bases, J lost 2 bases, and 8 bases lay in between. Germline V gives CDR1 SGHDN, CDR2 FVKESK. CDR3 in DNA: TGTGCCAGCATGCGGCCGACTAATGAAAAACTGTTTTTT. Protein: CASMRPTNEKLFF.

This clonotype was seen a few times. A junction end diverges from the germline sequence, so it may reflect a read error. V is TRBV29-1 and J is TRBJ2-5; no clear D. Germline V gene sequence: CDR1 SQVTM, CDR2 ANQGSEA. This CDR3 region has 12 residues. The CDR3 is CSVGAAQEAQYF. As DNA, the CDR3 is TGCAGCGTTGGGGCAGCCCAAGAGGCCCAGTACTTC. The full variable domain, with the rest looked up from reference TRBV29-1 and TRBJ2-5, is SAVISQKPSRDICQRGTSLTIQCQVDSQVTMMFWYRQQPGQSLTLIATANQGSEATYESGFVIDKFPISRPNLTFSTLTVSNMSPEDSSIYLCSVGAAQEAQYFGPGTRLLVL.

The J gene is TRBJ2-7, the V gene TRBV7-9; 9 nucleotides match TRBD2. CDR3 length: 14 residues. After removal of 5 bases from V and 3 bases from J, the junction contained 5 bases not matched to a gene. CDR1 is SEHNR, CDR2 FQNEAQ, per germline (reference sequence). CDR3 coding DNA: TGTGCCAGCAGCATTAGCGGGAGACTCTACGAGCAGTACTTC. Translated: CASSISGRLYEQYF.

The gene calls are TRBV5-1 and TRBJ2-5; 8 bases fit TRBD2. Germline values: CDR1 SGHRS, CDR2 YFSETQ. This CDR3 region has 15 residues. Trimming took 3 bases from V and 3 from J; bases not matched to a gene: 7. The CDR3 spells CASSSGGGGKETQYF. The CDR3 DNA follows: TGCGCCAGCAGCTCAGGTGGCGGGGGGAAAGAGACCCAGTACTTC.

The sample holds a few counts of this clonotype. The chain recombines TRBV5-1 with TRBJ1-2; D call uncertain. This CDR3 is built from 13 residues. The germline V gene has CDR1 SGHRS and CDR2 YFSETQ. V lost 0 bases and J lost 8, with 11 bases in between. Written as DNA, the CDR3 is TGCGCCAGCAGCTTGGCCGAGGGAAACGGCTACACCTTC. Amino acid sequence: CASSLAEGNGYTF.